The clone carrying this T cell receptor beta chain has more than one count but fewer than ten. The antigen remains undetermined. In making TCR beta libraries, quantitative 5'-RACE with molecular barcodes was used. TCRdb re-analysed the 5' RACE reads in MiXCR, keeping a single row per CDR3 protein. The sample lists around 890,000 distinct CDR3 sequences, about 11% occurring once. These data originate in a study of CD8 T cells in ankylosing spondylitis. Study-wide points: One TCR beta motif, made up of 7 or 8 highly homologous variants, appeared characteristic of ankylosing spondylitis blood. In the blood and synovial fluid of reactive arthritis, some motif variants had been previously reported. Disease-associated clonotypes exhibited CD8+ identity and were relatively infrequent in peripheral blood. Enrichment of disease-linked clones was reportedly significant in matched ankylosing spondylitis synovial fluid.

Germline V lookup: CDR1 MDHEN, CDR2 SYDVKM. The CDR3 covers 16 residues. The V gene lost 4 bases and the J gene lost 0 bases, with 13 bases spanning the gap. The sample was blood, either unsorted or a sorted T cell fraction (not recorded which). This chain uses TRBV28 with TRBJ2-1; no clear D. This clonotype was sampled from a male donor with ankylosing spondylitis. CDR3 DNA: TGTGCCAGCAGTTCGTCAGCAGGAAGCTCCTACAATGAGCAGTTCTTC. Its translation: CASSSSAGSSYNEQFF.